This T cell receptor beta chain was recovered during a study of OX40 agonist ivuxolimab in advanced cancers. Across the study: Ivuxolimab, an antibody that agonizes OX40 (CD134), was administered to the patients. Patients with prior anti-PD-1, anti-PD-L1 or anti-CTLA-4 therapy were eligible; roughly 41% had some.

Trimming took 0 bases from V and 0 from J, leaving 11 bases between them. From germline, CDR1 is SGDLS and CDR2 YYNGEE. The CDR3 is 16 amino acids. TCRdb's table, derived via immunoSEQ multiplex PCR, lists solely in-frame clones and lacks some. The sample carries about 77,000 clones, about 90% recorded once. Note on this clone: The antigen is undetermined.

Study-wide findings and caveats: The 0.1-3.0 mg/kg partial responders had among the lowest clonal expansion.

This sample comprised CD4+ or CD8+ T cells sorted from blood, obtained in a trial of the OX40 agonist ivuxolimab. This sequence was found in an adult with an advanced solid tumor such as melanoma, head and neck, liver or kidney cancer. The chain has TRBV9 and TRBJ2-3; D call uncertain. The CDR3 sequence is CASSVEQNPSTDTQYF. CDR3 coding DNA: TGTGCCAGCAGCGTAGAACAGAATCCTAGCACAGATACGCAGTATTTT.